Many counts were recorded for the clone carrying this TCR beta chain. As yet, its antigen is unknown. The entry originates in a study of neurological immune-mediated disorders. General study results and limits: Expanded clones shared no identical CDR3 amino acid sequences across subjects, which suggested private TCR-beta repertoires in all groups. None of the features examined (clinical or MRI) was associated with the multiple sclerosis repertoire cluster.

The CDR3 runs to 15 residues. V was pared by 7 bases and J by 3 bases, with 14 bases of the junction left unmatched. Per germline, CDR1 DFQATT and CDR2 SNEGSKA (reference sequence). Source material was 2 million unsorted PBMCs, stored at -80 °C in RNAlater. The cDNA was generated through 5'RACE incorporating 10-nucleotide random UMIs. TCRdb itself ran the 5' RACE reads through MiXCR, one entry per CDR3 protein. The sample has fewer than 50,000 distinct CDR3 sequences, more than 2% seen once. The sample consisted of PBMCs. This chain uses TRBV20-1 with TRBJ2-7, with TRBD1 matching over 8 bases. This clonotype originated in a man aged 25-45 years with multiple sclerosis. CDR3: CSVVPDRGKRYEQYF. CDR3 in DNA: TGCAGTGTCGTACCTGACAGGGGAAAACGCTACGAGCAGTACTTC.